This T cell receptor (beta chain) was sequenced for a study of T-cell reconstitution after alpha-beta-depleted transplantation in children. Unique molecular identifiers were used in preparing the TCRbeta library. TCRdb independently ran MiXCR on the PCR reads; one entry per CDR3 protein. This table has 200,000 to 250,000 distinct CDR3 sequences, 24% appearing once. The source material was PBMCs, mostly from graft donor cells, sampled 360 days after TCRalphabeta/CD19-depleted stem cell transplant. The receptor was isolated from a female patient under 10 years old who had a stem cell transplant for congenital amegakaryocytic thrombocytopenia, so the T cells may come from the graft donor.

In DNA form, the CDR3 reads TGTGCCAGCTCACCACGGTCCCAGGGTACTGGCTACACCTTC. It specifies CASSPRSQGTGYTF. The V and J genes are TRBV18 and TRBJ1-2; tentatively, D is TRBD1 (5 bases). The CDR3 covers 14 residues. Germline V gives CDR1 KGHSH, CDR2 LQKENI. Trimming stripped 1 base from V and 7 bases from J, with 13 bases between.